This T cell receptor beta chain appears in the sequencing data of a study of tumor and adjacent non-tumor tissue in lung cancer. Three rounds of nested PCR, following a modified ARM-PCR protocol, produced the TCRbeta library. TCRdb reprocessed the multiplex PCR reads via MiXCR and lists one record per CDR3 protein. This table has about 100,000 distinct CDR3 sequences, less than 75% appearing once. Concerning this clonotype itself: This CDR3 is missing its conserved last phenylalanine or tryptophan, likely due to a read error.

Between the trimmed V and J ends, which lost 9 bases and 2 bases, there was a span of 20 bases. The CDR3 extends over 15 amino acids. Germline CDR1 SGHAT, CDR2 FQDESV (reference sequence). No cell sorting was done before RNA was extracted from the tissue. Distant lung tissue was collected more than 3 cm away from the tumor edge. The clonotype comes from a man aged 25 to 40 with non-small cell lung cancer. Sequencing was performed on distant non-tumor lung tissue. The chain has TRBV11-1 and TRBJ2-7; unclear D gene. The CDR3 nucleotides read TGTGCCAGGAGCCCTGCCGGAAACATTCCCTACGAGCAGTACTTA. This gives the protein CARSPAGNIPYEQYL.